Following are 15 T cell receptor beta chains from one sample sequenced in a study of cytomegalovirus exposure and HLA in healthy donors. Use of 60 Vbeta and 13 Jbeta primers characterized the PCR. The table came from immunoSEQ multiplex PCR; TCRdb's copy has only in-frame clones and leaves some out. There are about 85,000 clones in the sample; 80% occur only once, and roughly 25% lies in the top ten. The sequenced material came from PBMCs. These receptor sequences come from a woman aged 45-65 years in good health and CMV-seropositive.

This chain uses TRBV11-3 with TRBJ2-7; 10 bases are a match to TRBD1. The trim removed 5 bases at V and 7 bases at J, leaving 8 bases unmatched. Germline V gene sequence: CDR1 SGHNT, CDR2 YENEEA. The CDR3 has 14 residues. The CDR3 DNA follows: TGTGCCAGCAGCCCCGGACAGGGGGTAGGAGAGCAGTACTTC. It translates to CASSPGQGVGEQYF.

This chain joins TRBV19 and TRBJ1-5; TRBD1 is a possible D gene (5 bases). V shed 5 bases and J shed 7 bases, with 12 bases lying between them. Germline CDR1 reads LNHDA; CDR2 reads SQIVND (reference sequence). CDR3 length: 13 residues. For the CDR3, the DNA is TGTGCCAGTAGTCCGGGGGTGGGGCAGCCCCAGCATTTT. Its translation: CASSPGVGQPQHF.

The chain is built from TRBV7-3 and TRBJ2-1; possibly TRBD2 for D (5 bases). V lost 2 bases and J lost 0, with 8 bases in between. The CDR3 is 15 amino acids. Germline CDR1 and CDR2: SGHTA and FQGTGA. CDR3 DNA sequence: TGTGCCAGCAGCTTATTCAGCGGCTCCTACAATGAGCAGTTCTTC. It is translated as CASSLFSGSYNEQFF. The whole variable domain, remainder taken from reference TRBV7-3 and TRBJ2-1, is GAGVSQTPSNKVTEKGKYVELRCDPISGHTALYWYRQSLGQGPEFLIYFQGTGAADDSGLPNDRFFAVRPEGSVSTLKIQRTERGDSAVYLCASSLFSGSYNEQFFGPGTRLTVL.

This clone was picked up one time. A read error may account for a junction end that differs from germline. This specimen includes other DNA sequences encoding the same CDR3. V and J are TRBV19 and TRBJ1-1; D not certain. The CDR3 has 11 residues. Germline V gene data show CDR1 as LNHDA and CDR2 as SQIVND (reference sequence). DNA of the CDR3: TGCGCCAGTTGGAGGAACACTGAAGCTTTCTTT. As protein: CASWRNTEAFF.

The chain links TRBV14 to TRBJ2-3; D gene unclear. The CDR3 spans 14 residues. V lost 0 bases and J lost 1, with 5 bases in between. CDR1 SGHDN and CDR2 FVKESK come from the germline V gene. The CDR3 loop is CASSQDLRTDTQYF. Written as DNA, the CDR3 is TGTGCCAGCAGCCAAGATCTCCGCACAGATACGCAGTATTTT.

This clone showed up just a few times. The chain couples TRBV6-6 to TRBJ2-2; the match to TRBD1 covers 10 bases. Germline-derived CDR1 and CDR2 are MNHNY and SVGAGI (reference sequence). There are 15 residues in the CDR3. J was trimmed by 4 bases and V by 8 bases; bases with no gene match: 7. CDR3 sequence: CASRRGQGTTGELFF. The DNA of the CDR3 is TGTGCCAGCCGCCGGGGACAGGGGACCACCGGGGAGCTGTTTTTT.

The J gene is TRBJ2-3, the V gene TRBV2; TRBD2 agrees at 8 bases. The CDR3 extends over 16 amino acids. Germline lookup yields CDR1 SNHLY and CDR2 FYNNEI. V lost 5 bases to trimming and J lost 1 base; unmatched junction nucleotides: 8. CDR3 sequence (DNA): TGTGCCAGCAGTTGGGGCCCGGGAGGGGGCACAGATACGCAGTATTTT. Translated: CASSWGPGGGTDTQYF.

This clone was counted a single time. The chain is built from TRBV14 and TRBJ1-3; 10 bases are a match to TRBD1. Germline trimming cut 4 bases from V and 0 bases from J; bases unmatched to any gene: 3. The length of the CDR3 is 16 residues. The germline CDR1 and CDR2 sequences are SGHDN and FVKESK. CDR3: CASSRRTGGSGNTIYF. CDR3 DNA sequence: TGTGCCAGCAGCCGACGGACAGGGGGCTCTGGAAACACCATATATTTT.

The chain employs TRBV5-6 and TRBJ2-1; D possibly corresponds to TRBD2 (6 bases). V was pared by 3 bases and J by 15 bases, with 13 bases between. The length of the CDR3 is 11 residues. Germline values: CDR1 SGHDT, CDR2 YYEEEE. CDR3 bases: TGTGCCAGCAGCTCGGGACTTCAGCTGTTCTTC. Protein product: CASSSGLQLFF. The full variable domain, with the rest looked up from reference TRBV5-6 and TRBJ2-1, is DAGVTQSPTHLIKTRGQQVTLRCSPKSGHDTVSWYQQALGQGPQFIFQYYEEEERQRGNFPDRFSGHQFPNYSSELNVNALLLGDSALYLCASSSGLQLFFGPGTRLTVL.

The chain employs TRBV11-2 and TRBJ2-3, with D possibly matching TRBD2 (6 bases). This CDR3 spans 16 amino acids. Trimming shortened V by 0 bases and J by 1 base, and 11 bases separated the two germline ends. The germline CDR1 and CDR2 sequences are SGHAT and FQNNGV. DNA of the CDR3: TGTGCCAGCAGCTTAGATAGGGCTAGCGGCACAGATACGCAGTATTTT. It encodes CASSLDRASGTDTQYF. Together with reference TRBV11-2 and TRBJ2-3, the CDR3 gives the full variable domain: EAGVAQSPRYKIIEKRQSVAFWCNPISGHATLYWYQQILGQGPKLLIQFQNNGVVDDSQLPKDRFSAERLKGVDSTLKIQPAKLEDSAVYLCASSLDRASGTDTQYFGPGTRLTVL.

The CDR3 protein is CASSAGLTDTQYF. In nucleotides, the CDR3 is TGTGCCAGCTCGGCGGGACTCACAGATACGCAGTATTTT. The chain carries TRBV7-8 and TRBJ2-3; weak D call: TRBD2 (6 bases). V was shortened by 8 bases and J by 2 bases, with 11 bases between the two germline ends. This CDR3 is 13 amino acids long. CDR1 SGHVS and CDR2 FQNEAQ come from the germline V gene.

Worth noting for this clone: The junction shows a germline mismatch at one end, possibly a read error. This chain connects TRBV7-7 to TRBJ2-3; perhaps TRBD2 as D (6 bases). Germline V CDR1 and CDR2: SSHAT, FNYEAQ (reference sequence). The CDR3 contains 13 residues. The DNA for the CDR3 is TGTGCTAGCAGCCGGGGGTCAACAGATACGCAGTATTTT. Translated, it gives CASSRGSTDTQYF.

The chain employs TRBV19 and TRBJ1-1, with 7 positions matching TRBD1. Germline CDR1 and CDR2: LNHDA and SQIVND (reference sequence). The CDR3 has 14 residues. The trim removed 6 bases at V and 3 bases at J, leaving 7 bases unmatched. CDR3 region: CASRSLTGHTEAFF. CDR3 bases: TGTGCCAGTAGGTCCCTGACAGGGCACACTGAAGCTTTCTTT.

This chain links TRBV5-1 with TRBJ1-3; D gene ambiguous. V gave up 4 bases and J gave up 1 base, with 3 bases separating them. This CDR3 region has 12 residues. The germline gives CDR1 SGHRS, CDR2 YFSETQ. The CDR3, as DNA: TGCGCCAGCAGCCGTTCTGGAAACACCATATATTTT. It yields the protein CASSRSGNTIYF.

With regard to this clone: One end of the junction fails to match germline, which may point to a read error. The rearrangement links TRBV5-6 to TRBJ2-4; a possible D gene is TRBD1 (7 bases). The CDR3 extends over 15 amino acids. The germline gives CDR1 SGHDT, CDR2 YYEEEE. CDR3 in amino acids: CASSFRGVGKNVQYF. CDR3 bases: TGTGCCAGCAGCTTCAGGGGGGTGGGCAAAAACGTTCAGTACTTC.